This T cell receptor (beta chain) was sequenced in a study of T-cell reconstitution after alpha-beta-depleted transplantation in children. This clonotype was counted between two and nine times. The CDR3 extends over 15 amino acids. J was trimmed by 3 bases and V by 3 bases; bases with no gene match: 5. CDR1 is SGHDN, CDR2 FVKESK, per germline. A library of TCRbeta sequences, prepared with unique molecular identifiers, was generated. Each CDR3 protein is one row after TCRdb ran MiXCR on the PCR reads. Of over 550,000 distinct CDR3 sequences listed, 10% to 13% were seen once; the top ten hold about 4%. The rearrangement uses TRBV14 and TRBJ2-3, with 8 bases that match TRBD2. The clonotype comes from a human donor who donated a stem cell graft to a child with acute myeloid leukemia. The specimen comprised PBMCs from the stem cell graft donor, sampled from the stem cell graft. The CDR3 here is CASSHGAGVTDTQYF. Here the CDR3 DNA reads TGTGCCAGCAGCCACGGAGCGGGAGTAACAGATACGCAGTATTTT.